This T cell receptor (beta chain) was documented in a study of cytomegalovirus exposure and HLA in healthy donors. 60 Vbeta and 13 Jbeta primers were used in PCR. Produced via immunoSEQ multiplex PCR; TCRdb's table is partial and in-frame only. The sample yields about 190,000 clones, roughly four fifths seen once. With 0 bases removed from V and 6 bases from J, the gap between germline ends came to 20 bases. Germline CDR1 MRHNA, CDR2 SNTAGT. The CDR3 loop spans 17 amino acids. The chain carries TRBV6-4 and TRBJ1-1; TRBD1 might be the D (6 bases). The specimen sequenced was PBMCs. This receptor was obtained from a young woman in good health and CMV-seropositive. The CDR3 loop reads CASSDSQGQGREAEAFF. CDR3 sequence (DNA): TGTGCCAGCAGTGACTCCCAGGGGCAGGGGAGGGAGGCTGAAGCTTTCTTT.